This TCR beta chain was observed in a study of cytomegalovirus exposure and HLA in healthy donors. General observations from the study: Later, TCR association rates were found to vary by HLA locus, highest for DRB1 and lowest for HLA-C. Per published accounts, TCR beta sequences correctly predicted the HLA-A and HLA-B alleles of most subjects.

Germline V gives CDR1 SGHDN, CDR2 FVKESK. The CDR3 spans 15 residues. Trimming cost V 5 bases and J 3 bases, with 14 bases left between them. At the time of sampling, donors were nominally healthy, though unrecorded immune exposures were likely. Notes on this clone: Its matching antigen is unknown.

The PCR had 60 Vbeta and 13 Jbeta primers. Measured with immunoSEQ multiplex PCR; TCRdb has only the in-frame clones, and not every one. The top ten hold roughly 4% of the sample, which has fewer than 300,000 clones, 80% to 90% seen once. The V call is TRBV14, the J call TRBJ2-1; possibly TRBD2 for D (6 bases). Sequencing used PBMCs. This clonotype was obtained from a man in his forties in good health and CMV-seropositive. The CDR3, as DNA: TGTGCCAGCAGCTCTTCGGACTACCTCTACAATGAGCAGTTCTTC. Translation gives CASSSSDYLYNEQFF.